This entry features one TCR beta chain sequence. CDR3 length equals 17 residues. CDR1 and CDR2 (germline): ENHRY, SYGVKD. The junction had 5 bases not matched to a gene; V was cut back by 0 bases and J by 0 bases. This sample was included in a study of blood T cell repertoires in COVID-19. Data came from immunoSEQ multiplex PCR; TCRdb stores just in-frame clones and leaves some out. The sample has roughly 380,000 clones; over 65% are singletons. This receptor was taken from a human donor with acute or convalescent COVID-19. The donor label of this sample is uncertain. V gene TRBV10-3 combines with J gene TRBJ1-5; 7 nucleotides match TRBD1. The sequenced sample was peripheral blood. The CDR3 sequence is CAISESRTGYSNQPQHF. CDR3 DNA sequence: TGTGCCATCAGTGAGTCCCGGACAGGTTATAGCAATCAGCCCCAGCATTTT.